The 2 T cell receptor beta chains below all came from one sample that was sequenced in a study of cytomegalovirus exposure and HLA in healthy donors. It was with 60 Vbeta and 13 Jbeta primers that the PCR ran. Generated by immunoSEQ multiplex PCR, the TCRdb table keeps only in-frame clones and is missing some. This sample has fewer than 200,000 clones, with around three quarters found just once. The sample comprised PBMCs. The origin of the receptors is a woman in her thirties or forties in good health and CMV-seronegative.

This chain connects TRBV6-6 to TRBJ2-1; D may be TRBD2 (7 bases). This CDR3 is built from 15 residues. Germline V CDR1 and CDR2: MNHNY, SVGAGI (reference sequence). Trimming removed 3 bases from V and 4 bases from J, with 13 bases in between. CDR3 residues: CASSYPRGLYNEQFF. The CDR3 nucleotides read TGTGCCAGCAGTTATCCGCGGGGGCTATACAATGAGCAGTTCTTC.

The J gene is TRBJ1-3, the V gene TRBV13; D may be TRBD1 (6 bases). CDR3 size: 16 residues. V gave up 4 bases and J gave up 0 bases, with 13 bases separating them. Per germline, CDR1 PRHDT and CDR2 FYEKMQ (reference sequence). The CDR3 DNA is TGTGCCAGCAGCTCTGGAACAGGGAACTCTGGAAACACCATATATTTT. Amino acids: CASSSGTGNSGNTIYF. The whole variable domain, remainder taken from reference TRBV13 and TRBJ1-3, is AAGVIQSPRHLIKEKRETATLKCYPIPRHDTVYWYQQGPGQDPQFLISFYEKMQSDKGSIPDRFSAQQFSDYHSELNMSSLELGDSALYFCASSSGTGNSGNTIYFGEGSWLTVV.